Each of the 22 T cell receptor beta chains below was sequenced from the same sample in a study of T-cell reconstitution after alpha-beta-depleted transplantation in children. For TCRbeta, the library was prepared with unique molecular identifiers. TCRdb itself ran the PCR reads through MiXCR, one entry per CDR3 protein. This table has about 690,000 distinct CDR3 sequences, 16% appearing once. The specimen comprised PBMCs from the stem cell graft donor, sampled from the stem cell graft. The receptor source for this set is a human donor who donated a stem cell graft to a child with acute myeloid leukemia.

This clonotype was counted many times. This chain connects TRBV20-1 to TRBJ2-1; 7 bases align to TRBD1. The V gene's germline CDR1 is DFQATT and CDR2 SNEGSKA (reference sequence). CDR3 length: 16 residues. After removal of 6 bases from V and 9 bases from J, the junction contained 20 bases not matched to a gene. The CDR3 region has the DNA TGCAGTGCCTCACGACGGGGCAGGGGGATTCGGGGTGAGCAGTTCTTC. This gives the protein CSASRRGRGIRGEQFF.

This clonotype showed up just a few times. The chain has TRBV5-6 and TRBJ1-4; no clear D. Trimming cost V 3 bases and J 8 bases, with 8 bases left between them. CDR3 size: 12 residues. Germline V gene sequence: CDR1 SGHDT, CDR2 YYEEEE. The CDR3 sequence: CASSSDEEKLFF. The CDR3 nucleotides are TGTGCCAGCAGCTCGGACGAAGAAAAACTGTTTTTT.

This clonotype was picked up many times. The CDR3 sequence is CASGGSGDTDTQYF. The CDR3 DNA is TGTGCCAGCGGGGGGAGCGGGGACACAGATACGCAGTATTTT. V gene TRBV27 combines with J gene TRBJ2-3, with 7 bases fitting TRBD2. V shed 8 bases and J 2 bases; nucleotides not matched to a gene: 7. Germline CDR1 reads MNHEY; CDR2 reads SMNVEV (reference sequence). The length of the CDR3 is 14 residues.

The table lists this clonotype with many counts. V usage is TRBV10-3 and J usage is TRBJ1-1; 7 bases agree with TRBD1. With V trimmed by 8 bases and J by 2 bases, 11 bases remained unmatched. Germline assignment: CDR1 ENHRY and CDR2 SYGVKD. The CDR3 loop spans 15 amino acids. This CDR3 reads CAIRETGRTNTEAFF. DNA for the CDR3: TGTGCCATCCGCGAGACAGGGAGAACCAACACTGAAGCTTTCTTT.

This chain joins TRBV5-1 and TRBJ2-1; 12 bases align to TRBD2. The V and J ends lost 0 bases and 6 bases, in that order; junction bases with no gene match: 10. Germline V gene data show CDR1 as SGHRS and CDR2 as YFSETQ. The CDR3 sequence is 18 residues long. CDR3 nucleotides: TGCGCCAGCAGCTTGGCGGCTAGCGGGGGGGCGTTACTCAATGAGCAGTTCTTC. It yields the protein CASSLAASGGALLNEQFF.

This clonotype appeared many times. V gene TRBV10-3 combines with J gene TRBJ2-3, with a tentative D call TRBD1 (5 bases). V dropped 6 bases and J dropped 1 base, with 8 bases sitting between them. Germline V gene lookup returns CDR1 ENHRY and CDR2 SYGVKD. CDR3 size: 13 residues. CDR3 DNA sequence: TGTGCCATCAGGACAGACCGCACAGATACGCAGTATTTT. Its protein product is CAIRTDRTDTQYF.

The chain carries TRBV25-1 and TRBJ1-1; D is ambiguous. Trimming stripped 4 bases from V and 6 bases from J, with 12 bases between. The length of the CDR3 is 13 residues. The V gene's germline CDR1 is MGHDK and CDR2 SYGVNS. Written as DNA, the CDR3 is TGTGCCAGCAGTGCGAGGGCTCGGGCTGAAGCTTTCTTT. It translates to CASSARARAEAFF.

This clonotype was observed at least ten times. As DNA, the CDR3 is TGTGCCAGCAGCTTAAGCTATGGCTACACCTTC. Amino acid sequence: CASSLSYGYTF. This chain uses TRBV7-2 with TRBJ1-2; D not resolved. CDR1 and CDR2 from the germline V gene are SGHTA and FQGNSA. The V gene lost 2 bases and the J gene lost 4 bases, with 2 bases spanning the gap. The CDR3 totals 11 residues.

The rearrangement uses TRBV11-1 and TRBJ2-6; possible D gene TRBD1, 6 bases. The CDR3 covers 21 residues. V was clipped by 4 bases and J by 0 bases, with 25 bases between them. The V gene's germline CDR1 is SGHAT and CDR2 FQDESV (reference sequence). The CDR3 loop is CASSSPTGPQRVFSGANVLTF. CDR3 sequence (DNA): TGTGCCAGCAGCTCCCCGACAGGCCCCCAACGGGTGTTCTCTGGGGCCAACGTCCTGACTTTC.

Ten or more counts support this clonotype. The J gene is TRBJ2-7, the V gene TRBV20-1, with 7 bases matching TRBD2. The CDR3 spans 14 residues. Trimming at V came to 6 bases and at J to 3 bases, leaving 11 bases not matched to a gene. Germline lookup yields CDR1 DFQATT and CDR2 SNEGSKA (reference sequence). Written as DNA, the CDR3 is TGCAGTGCCCGACTGGGCGGGGGTTTCTACGAGCAGTACTTC. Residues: CSARLGGGFYEQYF.

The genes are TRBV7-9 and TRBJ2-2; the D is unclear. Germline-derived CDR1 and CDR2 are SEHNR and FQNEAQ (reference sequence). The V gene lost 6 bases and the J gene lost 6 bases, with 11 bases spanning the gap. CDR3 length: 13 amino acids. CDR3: CASSPPLAGELFF. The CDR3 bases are TGTGCCAGCAGTCCTCCTCTTGCCGGGGAGCTGTTTTTT.

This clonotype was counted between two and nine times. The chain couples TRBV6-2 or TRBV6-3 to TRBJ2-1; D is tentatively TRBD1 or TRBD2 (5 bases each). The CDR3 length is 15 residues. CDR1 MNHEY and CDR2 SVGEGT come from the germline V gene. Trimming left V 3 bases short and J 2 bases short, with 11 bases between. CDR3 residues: CASSYRQGPYNEQFF. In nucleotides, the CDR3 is TGTGCCAGCAGTTATCGGCAGGGACCCTACAATGAGCAGTTCTTC.

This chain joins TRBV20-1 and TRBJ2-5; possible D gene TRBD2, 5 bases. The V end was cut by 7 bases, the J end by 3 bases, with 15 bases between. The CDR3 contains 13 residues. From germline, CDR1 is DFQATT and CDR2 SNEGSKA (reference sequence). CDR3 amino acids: CSVPPGGEETQYF. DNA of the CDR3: TGCAGTGTCCCGCCCGGAGGAGAAGAGACCCAGTACTTC.

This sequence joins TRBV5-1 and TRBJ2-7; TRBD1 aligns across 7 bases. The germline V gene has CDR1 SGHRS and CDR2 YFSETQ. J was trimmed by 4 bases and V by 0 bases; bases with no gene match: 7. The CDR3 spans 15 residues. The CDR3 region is CASSLAPQGMYEQYF. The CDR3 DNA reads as TGCGCCAGCAGCTTGGCCCCACAGGGGATGTACGAGCAGTACTTC.

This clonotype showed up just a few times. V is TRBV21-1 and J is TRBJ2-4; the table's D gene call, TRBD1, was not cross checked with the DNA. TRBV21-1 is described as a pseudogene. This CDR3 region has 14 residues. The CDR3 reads CASSKVAGAYRQYF. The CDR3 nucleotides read TGTGCCAGCAGCAAAGTCGCAGGGGCATATCGACAGTACTTC.

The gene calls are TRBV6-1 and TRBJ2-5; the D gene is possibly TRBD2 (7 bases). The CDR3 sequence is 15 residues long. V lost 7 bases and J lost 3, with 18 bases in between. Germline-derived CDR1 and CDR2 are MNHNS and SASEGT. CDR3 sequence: CASKGGATGEETQYF. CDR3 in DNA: TGTGCCAGCAAGGGGGGGGCGACGGGAGAAGAGACCCAGTACTTC.

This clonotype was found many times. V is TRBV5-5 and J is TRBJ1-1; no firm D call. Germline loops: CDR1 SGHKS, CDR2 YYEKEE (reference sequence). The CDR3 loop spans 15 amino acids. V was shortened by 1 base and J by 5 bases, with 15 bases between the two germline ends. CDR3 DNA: TGTGCCAGCAGCTTGAGCCTAAACTCGGTGACTGAAGCTTTCTTT. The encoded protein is CASSLSLNSVTEAFF.

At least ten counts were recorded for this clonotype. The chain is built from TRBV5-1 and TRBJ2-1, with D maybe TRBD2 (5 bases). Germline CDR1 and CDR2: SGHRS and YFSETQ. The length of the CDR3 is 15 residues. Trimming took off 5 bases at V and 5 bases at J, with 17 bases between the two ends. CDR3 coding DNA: TGCGCCAGCAGAACCTTAGGACTTCACCACAATGAGCAGTTCTTC. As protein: CASRTLGLHHNEQFF.

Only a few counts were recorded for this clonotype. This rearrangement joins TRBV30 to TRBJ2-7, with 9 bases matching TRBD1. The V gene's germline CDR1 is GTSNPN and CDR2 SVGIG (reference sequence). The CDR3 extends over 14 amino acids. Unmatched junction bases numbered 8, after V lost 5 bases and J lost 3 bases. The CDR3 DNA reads TGTGCCTGGGTTACAGGGGGCGAAGACTACGAGCAGTACGTC. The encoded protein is CAWVTGGEDYEQYV.

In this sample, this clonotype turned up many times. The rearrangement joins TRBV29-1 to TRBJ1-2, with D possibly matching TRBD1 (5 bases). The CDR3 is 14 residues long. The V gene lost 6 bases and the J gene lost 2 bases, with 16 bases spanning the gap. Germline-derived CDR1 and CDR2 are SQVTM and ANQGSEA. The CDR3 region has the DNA TGCAGCGTCAAGACGGACATGGCCAACTATGGCTACACCTTC. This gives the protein CSVKTDMANYGYTF.

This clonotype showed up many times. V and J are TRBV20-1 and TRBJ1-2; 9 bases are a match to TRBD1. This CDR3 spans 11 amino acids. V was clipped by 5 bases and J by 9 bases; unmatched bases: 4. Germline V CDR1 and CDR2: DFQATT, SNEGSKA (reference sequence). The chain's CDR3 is CSAPQGARYTF. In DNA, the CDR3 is TGCAGTGCTCCACAGGGGGCCCGCTACACCTTC.

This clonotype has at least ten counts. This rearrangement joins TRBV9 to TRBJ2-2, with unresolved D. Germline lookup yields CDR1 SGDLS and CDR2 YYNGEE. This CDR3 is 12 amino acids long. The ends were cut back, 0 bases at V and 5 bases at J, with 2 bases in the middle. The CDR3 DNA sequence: TGTGCCAGCAGCGTAGTTACCGGGGAGCTGTTTTTT. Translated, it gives CASSVVTGELFF.